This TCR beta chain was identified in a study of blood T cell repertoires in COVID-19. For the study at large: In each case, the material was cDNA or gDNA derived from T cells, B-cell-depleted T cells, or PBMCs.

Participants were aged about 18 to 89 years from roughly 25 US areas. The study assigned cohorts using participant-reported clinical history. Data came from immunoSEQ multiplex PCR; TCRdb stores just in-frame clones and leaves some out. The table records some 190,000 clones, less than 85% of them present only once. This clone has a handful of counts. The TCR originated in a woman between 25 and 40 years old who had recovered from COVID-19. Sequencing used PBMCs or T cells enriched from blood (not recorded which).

The CDR3 region has the DNA TGTGCCAGCAGTTTCCGGGACAGGGAATGGGGCTACACCTTC. Translating gives CASSFRDREWGYTF. This chain uses TRBV28 with TRBJ1-2, with 9 nucleotides matching TRBD1. Trimming cost V 3 bases and J 8 bases; bases outside gene matches: 7. Germline loops: CDR1 MDHEN, CDR2 SYDVKM. The CDR3 has 14 amino acids.